The present entry profiles one TCR beta chain with its context. CDR1 and CDR2 from the germline V gene are SGHNT and YYREEE (reference sequence). Trimming took 0 bases from V and 7 from J, leaving 17 bases between them. The CDR3 contains 15 residues. The source of the sample is a study of blood T cell repertoires in COVID-19. Looking at the study overall: Samples came from the United States, Italy and Spain, spanning acute and convalescent COVID-19. T cells, B-cell-depleted T cells, or PBMCs provided the cDNA or gDNA that served as material.

Under the authors' procedure: Estimated nucleated cell counts came from reference gene primer amplification. Method: immunoSEQ multiplex PCR; TCRdb's copy keeps in-frame clones and lacks some. V and J calls and clone size are given by that table; D and trimming were obtained from the DNA. The sample has approximately 100,000 clones, about 90% seen once; the top ten hold 4% to 5%. The sample comprised peripheral blood. The clonotype comes from a man between 65 and 80 years old with acute or convalescent COVID-19. The rearrangement links TRBV5-4 to TRBJ2-7, with a possible D match to TRBD2 (5 bases). The CDR3 sequence is CASSLAIGLPREQYF. The CDR3 DNA follows: TGTGCCAGCAGCTTGGCGATCGGACTGCCGAGGGAGCAGTACTTC.